A selection of T cell receptor beta chains follows, all from one sample in a study of T cell repertoires in cytomegalovirus infection. TCRdb independently ran MiXCR on the reads; one entry per CDR3 protein. The sample has 100,000 to 150,000 distinct CDR3 sequences, approximately 8.8% seen once; the top ten hold around 10%. The sequencing input was PBMCs. These receptors all come from a human donor in good health (CMV status not recorded). Some clones in this sample may be carry-over from other donors' samples. CDR3s include the opening cysteine and the closing phenylalanine or tryptophan. A D gene is named only where the DNA matches it firmly. Expanded clones are given a class, and other clones once, few, many or no size at all.

>-|-|TRBJ2-5|TRBV20-1
CSASGHSTGETQYF
TGCAGTGCCTCGGGACATTCAACAGGGGAGACCCAGTACTTC
>-|-|TRBJ1-2|TRBV15
CATSRDHNRIYGYTF
TGTGCCACCAGCAGAGATCACAACAGGATCTATGGCTACACCTTC
>-|many|TRBJ2-7|TRBV28
CASSFQVGNLYEQYF
TGTGCCAGCAGTTTTCAAGTCGGGAATCTCTACGAGCAGTACTTC
>TRBD1|-|TRBJ1-1|TRBV7-9
CASSRDAGGALLNTEAFF
TGTGCCAGCAGCCGGGATGCAGGGGGCGCATTGCTGAACACTGAAGCTTTCTTT
>-|few|TRBJ2-6|TRBV4-1
CASSQDRGAGANVLTF
TGCGCCAGCAGCCAAGATAGGGGGGCTGGGGCCAACGTCCTGACTTTC
>TRBD1|few|TRBJ1-5|TRBV20-1
CSARGGRGRDQPQHF
TGCAGTGCTAGAGGGGGCAGGGGGCGCGATCAGCCCCAGCATTTT
>-|-|TRBJ1-1|TRBV12-3/TRBV12-4
CASSLALGRNTEAFF
TGTGCCAGCAGTTTAGCGTTAGGACGTAACACTGAAGCTTTCTTT
>TRBD1|-|TRBJ1-6|TRBV2
CASSYGGGGTDNSPLHF
TGTGCCAGCAGTTACGGGGGAGGCGGGACAGATAATTCACCCCTCCACTTT
>TRBD2|few|TRBJ2-3|TRBV29-1
CSAPAGGGTDTQYF
TGCAGCGCACCAGCGGGGGGGGGCACAGATACGCAGTATTTT
>-|many|TRBJ1-5|TRBV7-2
CASSVRTAGASNQPQHF
TGTGCCAGCAGCGTTAGGACAGCCGGCGCTAGCAATCAGCCCCAGCATTTT
>-|many|TRBJ2-1|TRBV12-5
CASGLNYNEQFF
TGTGCTAGTGGTTTAAACTACAATGAGCAGTTCTTC
>-|many|TRBJ1-3|TRBV7-6
CASSPSGGNGNTIYF
TGTGCCAGCAGCCCTAGCGGGGGGAACGGAAACACCATATATTTT
>TRBD2|many|TRBJ2-1|TRBV5-3
CARRRTSRNEQFF
TGTGCCAGAAGGAGGACTAGCCGAAATGAGCAGTTCTTC
>-|many|TRBJ1-6|TRBV20-1
CSANRDSSYNSPLHF
TGCAGTGCAAATAGGGATAGCTCCTATAATTCACCCCTCCACTTT
>-|many|TRBJ2-5|TRBV2
CASSAILVGTQYF
TGTGCCAGCAGTGCGATTTTAGTTGGGACCCAGTACTTC
>-|many|TRBJ1-2|TRBV24-1
CATSPGGIQSGANYGYTF
TGTGCCACCAGTCCGGGGGGGATTCAATCAGGGGCTAACTATGGCTACACCTTC
>TRBD2|many|TRBJ2-3|TRBV19
CASSILTSGQITDTQYF
TGTGCCAGTAGTATTCTCACTAGCGGGCAAATCACAGATACGCAGTATTTT
>TRBD1|many|TRBJ1-1|TRBV7-2
CASSYRQGGKNTEAFF
TGTGCCAGCAGCTACAGACAGGGAGGGAAGAACACTGAAGCTTTCTTT
>-|many|TRBJ1-5|TRBV7-2
CASSLDGRFNQPQHF
TGTGCCAGCAGCTTAGATGGGCGATTCAATCAGCCCCAGCATTTT
>TRBD2|many|TRBJ2-2|TRBV6-2/TRBV6-3
CASSSPGLATGELFF
TGTGCCAGCAGTTCACCAGGACTAGCCACCGGGGAGCTGTTTTTT
>TRBD2|-|TRBJ2-2|TRBV20-1
CSARGGIDTGELFF
TGCAGTGCTAGGGGGGGGATAGACACCGGGGAGCTGTTTTTT
>-|many|TRBJ1-1|TRBV20-1
CSASGTLGNTEAFF
TGCAGTGCTTCCGGGACTTTGGGCAACACTGAAGCTTTCTTT
>TRBD1|many|TRBJ2-7|TRBV28
CASSLIRTGGFNEQYF
TGTGCCAGCAGTCTTATTCGGACAGGGGGCTTCAACGAGCAGTACTTC
>-|many|TRBJ1-2|TRBV7-8
CASRPTTGSSNYGYTF
TGTGCCAGCAGACCCACGACAGGCTCATCTAACTATGGCTACACCTTC
>-|many|TRBJ1-5|TRBV7-2
CASSPQRGDQPQHF
TGTGCCAGCAGCCCCCAACGGGGGGATCAGCCCCAGCATTTT
>-|many|TRBJ2-5|TRBV7-8
CASSSTARQETQYF
TGTGCCAGCAGCTCCACCGCGAGACAAGAGACCCAGTACTTC
>-|-|TRBJ2-3|TRBV20-1
CSASSEDTQYF
TGCAGTGCTAGTAGTGAAGATACGCAGTATTTT
>-|once|TRBJ1-5|TRBV29-1
CSVLQGGLDQPQHF
TGCAGCGTTCTTCAGGGTGGGTTGGATCAGCCCCAGCATTTT
>TRBD1|many|TRBJ1-2|TRBV28
CASSFPDRGLGYTF
TGTGCCAGCAGTTTCCCGGACAGGGGGCTTGGCTACACCTTC
>-|-|TRBJ1-4|TRBV20-1
CSARWGGTLSEKLFF
TGCAGTGCTAGATGGGGGGGAACCCTTAGTGAAAAACTGTTTTTT
>TRBD2|many|TRBJ2-3|TRBV7-2
CASSRSLAGARSSTDTQYF
TGTGCCAGCAGCAGATCTCTAGCGGGGGCCCGTTCTAGCACAGATACGCAGTATTTT
>-|few|TRBJ2-7|TRBV5-4
CASSIGAQSSYEQYF
TGTGCCAGCAGTATCGGGGCGCAATCTTCCTACGAGCAGTACTTC
>TRBD1|many|TRBJ1-1|TRBV5-1
CASSLLQGAAEAFF
TGCGCCAGCAGCTTGTTGCAGGGGGCGGCTGAAGCTTTCTTT
>-|many|TRBJ1-5|TRBV12-3/TRBV12-4
CASSLKVSNQPQHF
TGTGCCAGCAGTTTAAAAGTTAGCAATCAGCCCCAGCATTTT
>-|many|TRBJ2-5|TRBV5-4
CASSPSGGEETQYF
TGTGCCAGCAGCCCGTCCGGGGGTGAAGAGACCCAGTACTTC
>TRBD1|-|TRBJ2-7|TRBV29-1
CSVVWDRGITYEQYF
TGCAGCGTTGTTTGGGACAGGGGCATTACCTACGAGCAGTACTTC
>TRBD2|many|TRBJ2-7|TRBV5-4
CASSPPGGESQEQYF
TGTGCCAGCAGCCCGCCGGGAGGAGAATCCCAAGAGCAGTACTTC
>TRBD2|few|TRBJ2-3|TRBV20-1
CSATGTRGVPSRTDTQYF
TGCAGTGCCACCGGGACGCGGGGGGTACCCTCTCGCACAGATACGCAGTATTTT
>-|many|TRBJ1-4|TRBV3-1
CASRPGTDNEKLFF
TGTGCCAGCAGGCCCGGGACGGATAATGAAAAACTGTTTTTT
>TRBD2|medium-sized|TRBJ2-4|TRBV7-2
CASSSARLAPLAKNIQYF
TGTGCCAGCAGCTCCGCAAGACTAGCCCCATTGGCCAAAAACATTCAGTACTTC
>TRBD1|few|TRBJ1-1|TRBV29-1
CSATGTAGAAFF
TGCAGCGCCACGGGGACAGCGGGGGCAGCTTTCTTT
>-|many|TRBJ1-5|TRBV5-6
CASSFAAAVDQPQHF
TGTGCCAGCAGCTTTGCGGCGGCGGTGGATCAGCCCCAGCATTTT
>-|-|TRBJ2-3|TRBV20-1
CSASPGDTDTQYF
TGCAGTGCTTCCCCCGGGGACACAGATACGCAGTATTTT
>TRBD1|few|TRBJ2-7|TRBV2
CASSRQGQGAYEQYF
TGTGCCAGCAGTCGCCAGGGACAGGGGGCTTACGAGCAGTACTTC
>-|many|TRBJ2-1|TRBV5-1
CASSLPTGIYNEQFF
TGCGCCAGCAGCTTACCGACAGGAATCTACAATGAGCAGTTCTTC
>-|many|TRBJ2-2|TRBV19
CASSLEGGFTGELFF
TGTGCCAGTAGCCTCGAGGGAGGATTCACCGGGGAGCTGTTTTTT
>-|many|TRBJ1-4|TRBV4-1
CASSQERGTSEKLFF
TGCGCCAGCAGCCAAGAGAGAGGTACGAGTGAAAAACTGTTTTTT
>TRBD1|many|TRBJ1-2|TRBV28
CASTKTGRRPGYTF
TGTGCCAGCACAAAGACAGGGAGGCGTCCTGGCTACACCTTC
>-|many|TRBJ1-5|TRBV20-1
CSAILEHSNQPQHF
TGCAGTGCTATCCTCGAACACTCCAATCAGCCCCAGCATTTT
>-|many|TRBJ1-1|TRBV5-5
CASSSRLNTEAFF
TGTGCCAGCAGCTCCAGACTTAACACTGAAGCTTTCTTT
>TRBD2|many|TRBJ2-2|TRBV6-5
CASTSPGLGVTGELFF
TGTGCCAGCACCTCCCCGGGACTAGGGGTCACCGGGGAGCTGTTTTTT
>-|-|TRBJ2-5|TRBV9
CASSAVHYQETQYF
TGTGCCAGCAGCGCTGTTCACTACCAAGAGACCCAGTACTTC
>-|-|TRBJ2-7|TRBV6-6
CASSRTVPGYEQYF
TGTGCCAGCAGTCGCACAGTACCCGGCTACGAGCAGTACTTC
>-|many|TRBJ1-2|TRBV28
CASSQDGRDYGYTF
TGTGCCAGCAGTCAAGACGGTAGGGACTATGGCTACACCTTC
>TRBD1|many|TRBJ1-1|TRBV19
CASSIGPDRGADTEAFF
TGTGCCAGTAGTATAGGGCCCGACAGGGGAGCTGACACTGAAGCTTTCTTT
>-|-|TRBJ2-3|TRBV29-1
CSALTGSTDTQYF
TGCAGCGCCCTTACTGGGAGCACAGATACGCAGTATTTT
>-|-|TRBJ1-1|TRBV19
CASSLGGITAFF
TGTGCCAGTAGTTTGGGAGGGATCACAGCTTTCTTT
>TRBD1|many|TRBJ1-2|TRBV9
CASSAGQGLPGGYTF
TGTGCCAGCAGCGCCGGACAGGGCCTTCCCGGTGGCTACACCTTC
>-|-|TRBJ1-2|TRBV2
CASSAGEGYGYTF
TGTGCCAGCAGTGCAGGGGAGGGGTACGGCTACACCTTC